Each of the 21 T cell receptor beta chains below was sequenced from the same sample in a study of graft-versus-host responses after intestinal transplantation. Only in-frame clones appear in the TCRdb table, and some are missing; sequencing was by immunoSEQ multiplex PCR. The sample holds about 90,000 clones, about 93% seen once. Their target antigens are unknown. This material consisted of unstimulated CD8+ T cells sorted from spleen or lymph node cells, taken before transplant. The receptors come from a human donor who was the organ donor for an intestinal transplant.

V and J are TRBV19 and TRBJ1-1; D unresolved. Trimming cost V 7 bases and J 0 bases, with 18 bases left between them. The germline V gene encodes CDR1 LNHDA and CDR2 SQIVND (reference sequence). The CDR3 loop spans 16 amino acids. The CDR3 here is CASNALLGSMNTEAFF. Written as DNA, the CDR3 is TGTGCCAGTAACGCCCTCCTCGGGTCCATGAACACTGAAGCTTTCTTT. The full variable domain, in which reference TRBV19 and TRBJ1-1 provide the parts outside the CDR3, is DGGITQSPKYLFRKEGQNVTLSCEQNLNHDAMYWYRQDPGQGLRLIYYSQIVNDFQKGDIAEGYSVSREKKESFPLTVTSAQKNPTAFYLCASNALLGSMNTEAFFGQGTRLTVV.

The V and J genes are TRBV28 and TRBJ2-3, with TRBD2 matching 8 bases. V was pared by 5 bases and J by 7 bases, with 8 bases of the junction left unmatched. From germline, CDR1 is MDHEN and CDR2 SYDVKM. This CDR3 is built from 14 residues. As DNA, the CDR3 is TGTGCCAGCAGTCCAAGACTAGCGCTACATACGCAGTATTTT. It is translated as CASSPRLALHTQYF.

V gene TRBV19 combines with J gene TRBJ2-5; D might be TRBD1 (5 bases). This CDR3 spans 12 amino acids. Trimming shortened V by 8 bases and J by 7 bases, and 14 bases separated the two germline ends. The V gene's germline CDR1 is LNHDA and CDR2 SQIVND (reference sequence). The CDR3 sequence: CASSQGLGTQYF. The CDR3 DNA reads TGTGCCAGTTCCCAGGGTTTGGGGACCCAGTACTTC.

The genes are TRBV7-9 and TRBJ1-1; no firm D call. Trimming cost V 2 bases and J 7 bases, with 14 bases left between them. The length of the CDR3 is 14 residues. CDR1 is SEHNR, CDR2 FQNEAQ, per germline (reference sequence). CDR3 bases: TGTGCCAGCAGCTTACATGGGGAGGGCAATGAAGCTTTCTTT. Protein sequence: CASSLHGEGNEAFF.

The chain combines TRBV19 with TRBJ1-3, with D perhaps matching TRBD1 (6 bases). CDR3 length: 14 residues. The germline CDR1 and CDR2 sequences are LNHDA and SQIVND (reference sequence). V was clipped by 5 bases and J by 2 bases, with 10 bases between them. The DNA for the CDR3 is TGTGCCAGTAGTCTCTACAGGGCTGGAAACACCATATATTTT. Translating gives CASSLYRAGNTIYF.

This sequence joins TRBV19 and TRBJ2-2; unclear D gene. This CDR3 comprises 11 residues. Germline V gene data show CDR1 as LNHDA and CDR2 as SQIVND (reference sequence). The V end was cut by 3 bases, the J end by 8 bases, with 4 bases between. The CDR3 bases are TGTGCCAGTAGTATTCGGGGGGAGCTGTTTTTT. It encodes CASSIRGELFF. Supplemented by reference TRBV19 and TRBJ2-2, the full variable domain reads DGGITQSPKYLFRKEGQNVTLSCEQNLNHDAMYWYRQDPGQGLRLIYYSQIVNDFQKGDIAEGYSVSREKKESFPLTVTSAQKNPTAFYLCASSIRGELFFGEGSRLTVL.

V is TRBV4-1 and J is TRBJ1-1; D remains unclear. The CDR3 has 14 amino acids. Between the trimmed V and J ends, which lost 0 bases and 2 bases, there was a span of 7 bases. Germline V gives CDR1 MGHRA, CDR2 YSYEKL. The CDR3 sequence is CASSQDQANTEAFF. CDR3 in DNA: TGCGCCAGCAGCCAAGATCAGGCTAACACTGAAGCTTTCTTT.

V usage is TRBV7-8 and J usage is TRBJ2-1; D possibly corresponds to TRBD2 (6 bases). From germline, CDR1 is SGHVS and CDR2 FQNEAQ. The germline V and J ends were trimmed by 3 bases and 8 bases, with 26 bases remaining between them. The CDR3 sequence is 18 residues long. CDR3 coding DNA: TGTGCCAGCAGCTTTTTTCCCCCGATGGGCGGGGTGGGAGATGAGCAGTTCTTC. Encoded protein: CASSFFPPMGGVGDEQFF.

CDR3 bases: TGTGCCAGCAGTGAAAACTCTCTAGCGGGAGGGGTAGCCAAAAACATTCAGTACTTC. Translated, it gives CASSENSLAGGVAKNIQYF. The gene calls are TRBV2 and TRBJ2-4; 12 nucleotides align to TRBD2. The CDR3 contains 19 residues. CDR1 is SNHLY and CDR2 is FYNNEI in the germline V gene. After removal of 2 bases from V and 0 bases from J, the junction contained 8 bases not matched to a gene.

A note on this clone: Other DNA sequences in this sample translate to the same CDR3. The chain links TRBV9 to TRBJ2-3, with 7 bases aligning to TRBD2. V lost 3 bases to trimming and J lost 0 bases; unmatched junction nucleotides: 4. The CDR3 is 15 residues long. The germline gives CDR1 SGDLS, CDR2 YYNGEE. This CDR3 reads CASSAGTTSTDTQYF. The CDR3 nucleotides read TGTGCCAGCAGCGCCGGGACTACAAGCACAGATACGCAGTATTTT. Together with reference TRBV9 and TRBJ2-3, the CDR3 gives the full variable domain: DSGVTQTPKHLITATGQRVTLRCSPRSGDLSVYWYQQSLDQGLQFLIQYYNGEERAKGNILERFSAQQFPDLHSELNLSSLELGDSALYFCASSAGTTSTDTQYFGPGTRLTVL.

The chain employs TRBV19 and TRBJ1-2; TRBD1 matches at 10 bases. CDR1 and CDR2 from the germline V gene are LNHDA and SQIVND (reference sequence). The V and J ends lost 6 bases and 3 bases, in that order; junction bases with no gene match: 4. This CDR3 spans 14 amino acids. The CDR3 protein is CASSFGQGDYGYTF. In nucleotides, the CDR3 is TGTGCCAGTAGCTTTGGACAGGGGGACTATGGCTACACCTTC.

This clone was counted a single time. The V call is TRBV9, the J call TRBJ2-2, with TRBD2 matching 8 bases. Per the germline V gene, CDR1 is SGDLS and CDR2 is YYNGEE. This CDR3 contains 16 residues. Unmatched junction bases numbered 5, after V lost 0 bases and J lost 4 bases. The chain's CDR3 is CASSVVSGRGTGELFF. The CDR3 nucleotides read TGTGCCAGCAGCGTAGTAAGCGGGAGAGGCACCGGGGAGCTGTTTTTT.

The rearrangement uses TRBV19 and TRBJ1-1, with D perhaps TRBD1 (5 bases). V was pared by 5 bases and J by 3 bases, with 13 bases between. The CDR3 runs 14 residues. The germline gives CDR1 LNHDA, CDR2 SQIVND (reference sequence). In DNA form, the CDR3 reads TGTGCCAGTAGTTGGGTCCGGGGGGACACTGAAGCTTTCTTT. The encoded protein is CASSWVRGDTEAFF.

The chain combines TRBV19 with TRBJ2-1; tentative D call: TRBD2 (5 bases). V was clipped by 5 bases and J by 6 bases, with 14 bases between them. Germline CDR1 LNHDA, CDR2 SQIVND (reference sequence). The CDR3 totals 14 residues. This CDR3 is CASSAGPAGNEQFF. CDR3 sequence (DNA): TGTGCCAGTAGTGCTGGCCCGGCGGGCAATGAGCAGTTCTTC.

This chain joins TRBV27 and TRBJ1-5; D not resolved. V lost 0 bases and J 7 bases, leaving 10 bases between the germline ends. CDR1 MNHEY and CDR2 SMNVEV come from the germline V gene (reference sequence). This CDR3 is built from 14 residues. The CDR3 bases are TGTGCCAGCAGTTTATCGTTCGGGGTCCAGCCCCAGCATTTT. Its translation is CASSLSFGVQPQHF.

This sequence joins TRBV19 and TRBJ1-1, with D uncertain. This CDR3 region has 16 residues. CDR1 and CDR2 from the germline V gene are LNHDA and SQIVND (reference sequence). V lost 3 bases and J lost 4, with 18 bases in between. CDR3 region: CASSIGGFAYGTEAFF. CDR3 bases: TGTGCCAGTAGTATCGGCGGGTTTGCGTATGGCACTGAAGCTTTCTTT.

The chain recombines TRBV27 with TRBJ2-5, with D maybe TRBD1 (5 bases). CDR1 is MNHEY, CDR2 SMNVEV, per germline (reference sequence). V lost 6 bases to trimming and J lost 5 bases, with 22 bases between them. This CDR3 has 16 residues. CDR3 residues: CASRISVRGNEETQYF. CDR3 nucleotides: TGTGCCAGCAGGATATCCGTTAGGGGAAATGAGGAGACCCAGTACTTC.

This clone has just one count. This chain's CDR3 is CASSPRTGGDEKLFF. CDR3 DNA sequence: TGTGCCAGCAGCCCCCGGACAGGGGGGGATGAAAAACTGTTTTTT. This chain joins TRBV7-9 and TRBJ1-4; 10 bases match TRBD1. V gave up 5 bases and J gave up 6 bases; unmatched junction bases: 6. This CDR3 has 15 amino acids. Germline V gene sequence: CDR1 SEHNR, CDR2 FQNEAQ (reference sequence).

This sequence joins TRBV6-5 and TRBJ1-4; D perhaps matches TRBD1 (6 bases). V was cut by 2 bases and J by 6 bases, with 16 bases left in between. The germline V gene encodes CDR1 MNHEY and CDR2 SVGAGI. This CDR3 is 16 amino acids long. The CDR3 sequence is CASSYRGNSVYEKLFF. In DNA, the CDR3 is TGTGCCAGCAGTTACAGGGGGAATTCCGTGTATGAAAAACTGTTTTTT.

The J gene is TRBJ2-2, the V gene TRBV7-8; 7 bases map to TRBD2. From germline, CDR1 is SGHVS and CDR2 FQNEAQ. With V trimmed by 3 bases and J by 4 bases, 8 bases remained unmatched. The CDR3 runs to 16 residues. CDR3 nucleotide sequence: TGTGCCAGCAGCTTGGGGAGCGGGGTAGGCACCGGGGAGCTGTTTTTT. It codes for CASSLGSGVGTGELFF.

The V call is TRBV10-1, the J call TRBJ2-5; D might be TRBD2 (5 bases). In germline, CDR1 is WNHNN, CDR2 SYGVQD (reference sequence). Trimming left V 5 bases short and J 5 bases short, with 18 bases between. The CDR3 loop spans 15 amino acids. CDR3 in DNA: TGCGCCAGCAGTTTCCTAGCCAAACCCTCGGAGACCCAGTACTTC. Translated, it gives CASSFLAKPSETQYF.